The rows below give T cell receptor beta chains drawn from one sample of a study of cytomegalovirus exposure and HLA in healthy donors. The data were produced by immunoSEQ multiplex PCR, yet TCRdb's version contains in-frame clones alone and is incomplete. This sample has roughly 160,000 clones, with 85% found just once. Sample: PBMCs. Source of these receptors: a boy under 10 years old in good health and CMV-seronegative. CDR3s include the opening cysteine and the closing phenylalanine or tryptophan. D genes are given only for firm matches. Rows give clone size only sometimes, using once, few, many, or a class for an expanded clone.

clone_size j_call v_call d_call cdr3_aa cdr3_nt
NA TRBJ2-7 TRBV10-2 NA CASRRDSGTYEQYF TGCGCCAGCAGGCGGGACAGCGGAACCTACGAGCAGTACTTC
few TRBJ1-1 TRBV2 NA CASSEDVQGNTEAFF TGTGCCAGCAGTGAAGATGTACAGGGGAACACTGAAGCTTTCTTT
NA TRBJ2-7 TRBV2 TRBD1 CASIKGTGTYEQYF TGTGCCAGCATCAAGGGGACAGGAACCTACGAGCAGTACTTC
NA TRBJ2-1 TRBV19 TRBD2 CASSIASGKKYEQFF TGTGCCAGTAGTATTGCTAGCGGGAAGAAATATGAGCAGTTCTTC
NA TRBJ2-2 TRBV5-6 NA CASSQGQSMGELFF TGTGCCAGCAGCCAGGGACAAAGTATGGGGGAGCTGTTTTTT
NA TRBJ2-3 TRBV9 NA CASSPSGRTDTQYF TGTGCCAGCAGCCCGAGCGGACGCACAGATACGCAGTATTTT
NA TRBJ1-1 TRBV6-1 NA CASSKTGLGTEAFF TGTGCCAGCAGTAAAACAGGGTTGGGCACTGAGGCTTTCTTT
once TRBJ1-2 TRBV5-6 NA CASSPQSGSLYYGYTF TGTGCCAGCAGCCCCCAATCCGGGTCGCTTTACTATGGCTACACCTTC
NA TRBJ1-2 TRBV5-4 TRBD1 CASSAGQGRYGYTF TGTGCCAGCAGCGCGGGACAGGGGCGGTATGGCTACACCTTC
NA TRBJ1-5 TRBV10-3 NA CAISPVGAGENQPQHF TGTGCCATCAGCCCAGTCGGAGCAGGGGAAAATCAGCCCCAGCATTTT
NA TRBJ1-2 TRBV18 NA CASSKQPGRIGNYGYTF TGTGCCAGCTCAAAACAACCCGGGAGGATCGGGAACTATGGCTACACCTTC
NA TRBJ1-5 TRBV5-3 NA CARSLGVPPYSNQPQHF TGTGCCAGAAGCTTGGGCGTCCCTCCTTATAGCAATCAGCCCCAGCATTTT
once TRBJ1-1 TRBV19 TRBD1 CASSIAIGTGGTEAFF TGTGCCAGTAGTATAGCCATCGGGACAGGGGGCACTGAAGCTTTCTTT
NA TRBJ1-1 TRBV7-9 NA CSSSLVSGAANSMNTEAFF TGTTCCAGCAGCTTAGTCTCTGGAGCAGCAAACTCCATGAACACTGAAGCTTTCTTT
NA TRBJ1-1 TRBV5-1 TRBD1 CASSLARNRGDTEAFF TGCGCCAGCAGCTTGGCCCGAAACAGGGGGGACACTGAAGCTTTCTTT
NA TRBJ2-1 TRBV11-2 NA CASSLDSLKFSNEQFF TGTGCCAGCAGCTTAGACTCCTTAAAATTCAGCAATGAGCAGTTCTTC
NA TRBJ2-1 TRBV6-1 TRBD2 CASSEALFTSGSSNEQFF TGTGCCAGCAGTGAAGCTCTATTCACTAGCGGGAGTTCGAATGAGCAGTTCTTC
NA TRBJ1-5 TRBV19 NA CANQGVSNQPQHF TGTGCCAACCAGGGCGTTAGCAATCAGCCCCAGCATTTT
NA TRBJ2-1 TRBV28 TRBD2 CASTGRVGIFHNEQFF TGTGCCAGCACAGGGAGGGTCGGGATATTCCACAATGAGCAGTTCTTC
NA TRBJ2-5 TRBV4-1 TRBD1 CASSQGTGGETQYF TGCGCCAGCAGCCAAGGGACAGGGGGAGAGACCCAGTACTTC
NA TRBJ1-1 TRBV28 TRBD1 CASSTQGSTEAFF TGTGCCAGCAGTACACAGGGGTCCACTGAAGCTTTCTTT
NA TRBJ1-6 TRBV6-5 TRBD1 CASSQGQVIHF TGTGCCAGCAGCCAAGGACAGGTGATCCACTTT